This entry lists 16 T cell receptor beta chains sequenced from one sample in a study of OX40 agonist ivuxolimab in advanced cancers. Library prep was done by the immunoSEQ multiplex PCR assay. Sourced from immuneACCESS, this table was stored by TCRdb with only in-frame sequences that have V and J called. A share of the clones is absent; for the studies checked, an unresolved V gene accounts for under half, and the remainder has no known explanation. The sample table shows some 90,000 clones, and roughly 90% are seen once. Together, the top ten hold around 3.5% of the sample. The material sequenced was CD4+ or CD8+ T cells sorted from blood, taken in a trial of the OX40 agonist ivuxolimab. The receptors were gathered from an adult with an advanced solid tumor such as melanoma, head and neck, liver or kidney cancer.

This clone was recorded only once. The chain carries TRBV19 and TRBJ1-2; D gene ambiguous. This CDR3 spans 13 amino acids. Germline V gene lookup returns CDR1 LNHDA and CDR2 SQIVND (reference sequence). Deletions cut 5 bases from V and 0 bases from J, with 7 bases between. Written as DNA, the CDR3 is TGTGCCAGTAGTCCTTGGACTAACTATGGCTACACCTTC. Its translation: CASSPWTNYGYTF.

This chain connects TRBV11-2 to TRBJ2-3; TRBD2 aligns across 8 bases. Unmatched junction bases numbered 6, after V lost 3 bases and J lost 4 bases. The CDR3 runs 15 residues. Germline CDR1 is SGHAT and CDR2 is FQNNGV. CDR3: CASSFSAGAPDTQYF. In DNA, the CDR3 is TGTGCCAGCAGCTTCTCAGCGGGGGCCCCAGATACGCAGTATTTT.

CDR3 nucleotide sequence: TGTGCCAGCAGTTACGGAGCTGAAGCTTTCTTT. This encodes CASSYGAEAFF. The chain joins TRBV6-1 to TRBJ1-1; D remains ambiguous. V was clipped by 5 bases and J by 6 bases, with 7 bases between them. The CDR3 extends over 11 amino acids. Per the germline V gene, CDR1 is MNHNS and CDR2 is SASEGT.

The rearrangement uses TRBV5-8 and TRBJ2-7; 7 bases line up with TRBD1. The germline gives CDR1 SGHTS, CDR2 YDEGEE. The length of the CDR3 is 16 residues. The V segment lost 4 bases and the J segment 0 bases; nucleotides outside the gene matches: 10. The CDR3 DNA reads TGTGCCAGCAGCCGGACAGGTTCAATTAGCTCCTACGAGCAGTACTTC. It encodes CASSRTGSISSYEQYF.

This clone showed up just once. The chain uses TRBV27 and TRBJ1-1; D gene uncertain. Per germline, CDR1 MNHEY and CDR2 SMNVEV (reference sequence). The CDR3 extends over 16 amino acids. The V gene lost 6 bases and the J gene lost 0 bases, with 17 bases spanning the gap. CDR3 in DNA: TGTGCCAGCAGCCGGGCCTCACTTTTTATGAACACTGAAGCTTTCTTT. This translates into CASSRASLFMNTEAFF.

The gene calls are TRBV6-1 and TRBJ2-7; D possibly corresponds to TRBD1 (5 bases). The CDR3 is 13 amino acids. Trimming removed 6 bases at V and 1 base at J, with 10 bases between. From germline, CDR1 is MNHNS and CDR2 SASEGT. The CDR3 sequence: CASSLTGSYEQYF. As DNA, the CDR3 is TGTGCCAGCAGCCTAACAGGTTCCTACGAGCAGTACTTC.

The gene calls are TRBV5-1 and TRBJ2-6, with D possibly TRBD2 on 6 matching bases. Germline CDR1 and CDR2: SGHRS and YFSETQ. Trimming took 4 bases from V and 2 from J, leaving 10 bases between them. The CDR3 totals 15 residues. The CDR3 DNA sequence: TGCGCCAGCAGCCGGTGGAGGGCTGGGGCCAACGTCCTGACTTTC. The encoded protein is CASSRWRAGANVLTF.

The genes are TRBV5-1 and TRBJ2-5; no clear D. Germline V lookup: CDR1 SGHRS, CDR2 YFSETQ. V lost 0 bases and J lost 1, with 13 bases in between. This CDR3 contains 16 residues. The DNA for the CDR3 is TGCGCCAGCAGCTTGGAGGCAGAGGAACTCCAAGAGACCCAGTACTTC. Protein: CASSLEAEELQETQYF.

The V and J genes are TRBV27 and TRBJ1-5, with D possibly TRBD1 on 6 matching bases. The CDR3 runs 15 residues. Per the germline V gene, CDR1 is MNHEY and CDR2 is SMNVEV (reference sequence). V was shortened by 1 base and J by 3 bases, with 10 bases between the two germline ends. CDR3 bases: TGTGCCAGCAGTTTATTCAGGGGAAACAATCAGCCCCAGCATTTT. Its translation: CASSLFRGNNQPQHF.

This chain joins TRBV5-8 and TRBJ1-2; TRBD1 might be the D (5 bases). Germline assignment: CDR1 SGHTS and CDR2 YDEGEE. Trimming pared 2 bases from V and 7 bases from J, leaving 12 bases between. This CDR3 has 13 residues. This chain's CDR3 is CASSFRGEGGYTF. The CDR3 bases are TGTGCCAGCAGCTTTCGAGGGGAAGGTGGCTACACCTTC.

The chain is built from TRBV7-9 and TRBJ2-7; D might be TRBD1 (6 bases). The CDR3 length is 14 residues. Germline V gene data show CDR1 as SEHNR and CDR2 as FQNEAQ (reference sequence). V was trimmed by 5 bases and J by 3 bases, leaving 14 bases between them. DNA of the CDR3: TGTGCCAGCAGCCGCAGGGGTTCCTTCTACGAGCAGTACTTC. Encoded protein: CASSRRGSFYEQYF.

As for this clone: The germline gene is not matched at one end of the junction; a read error may be the cause. Other DNA sequences in the same sample also yield this CDR3. The chain is built from TRBV9 and TRBJ1-1; weak D call: TRBD1 (5 bases). The CDR3 is made up of 12 amino acids. Germline V CDR1 and CDR2: SGDLS, YYNGEE. Here the CDR3 DNA reads TGTGCCAGCAGCGCGGGGGTTACTGAAGCTTTTTTT. It encodes CASSAGVTEAFF.

The chain is built from TRBV29-1 and TRBJ1-2, with 8 positions matching TRBD1. The germline gives CDR1 SQVTM, CDR2 ANQGSEA. The J segment lost 7 bases and the V segment lost 6 bases, leaving 4 bases of the junction unmatched. This CDR3 spans 11 amino acids. This CDR3 is CSVPDRGGYTF. CDR3 nucleotide sequence: TGCAGCGTCCCCGACAGGGGTGGCTACACCTTC.

This chain links TRBV5-4 with TRBJ2-2; D might be TRBD1 (6 bases). V gave up 2 bases and J gave up 7 bases, with 9 bases separating them. The CDR3 is made up of 13 amino acids. Germline-derived CDR1 and CDR2 are SGHNT and YYREEE (reference sequence). CDR3 in amino acids: CASSFTGIGELFF. The CDR3 region has the DNA TGTGCCAGCAGCTTCACAGGGATCGGGGAGCTGTTTTTT.

The chain joins TRBV6-1 to TRBJ2-3; no clear D gene. Germline CDR1 reads MNHNS; CDR2 reads SASEGT. The CDR3 loop spans 12 amino acids. The germline V and J ends were trimmed by 6 bases and 4 bases, with 8 bases remaining between them. The CDR3 loop is CASSREADTQYF. In DNA, the CDR3 is TGTGCCAGCAGCAGAGAGGCAGATACGCAGTATTTT.

The chain combines TRBV28 with TRBJ1-5; TRBD1 matches at 7 bases. The trim removed 3 bases at V and 9 bases at J, leaving 8 bases unmatched. Germline-derived CDR1 and CDR2 are MDHEN and SYDVKM. The CDR3 is made up of 14 amino acids. The DNA for the CDR3 is TGTGCCAGCAGTTTGGTCACAGGGGAACCGCCCCAGCATTTT. Translation gives CASSLVTGEPPQHF.